This TCR beta chain originates from a study of CD8 T cells in Susac syndrome. Sequencing targeted TCR beta in T cells from blood (CD8+ and CD4+). Random hexamers were used to reverse transcribe an amount of about 0.45 to 1 ug RNA. Multiplex immunoSEQ PCR targeted 54 Vbeta and 13 Jbeta TCR beta segments. TCRdb re-analysed the immunoSEQ multiplex PCR reads in MiXCR, keeping a single row per CDR3 protein. Found here are about 150,000 distinct CDR3 sequences, approximately 94% of them singletons; the top ten hold about 0.21%. V was trimmed by 2 bases and J by 3 bases, leaving 14 bases between them. The CDR3 consists of 15 residues. Germline V gene lookup returns CDR1 MNHEY and CDR2 SMNVEV (reference sequence).

The J gene is TRBJ2-7, the V gene TRBV27; a weak D match, TRBD2 (6 bases). Sequenced input: CD8+ T cells from PBMCs. The origin of this receptor is a human donor with multiple sclerosis. The CDR3: CASSLTGGPIYEQYF. The CDR3 nucleotides read TGTGCCAGCAGTTTAACTGGAGGGCCGATCTACGAGCAGTACTTC.